A single sample gave rise to the 27 T cell receptor beta chains below, sequenced in a study of brain T cells in children with intractable seizures. Generated by immunoSEQ multiplex PCR, the TCRdb table keeps only in-frame clones and is missing some. The sample lists roughly 23,000 clones; under 95% were seen once. The input for sequencing was peripheral blood, taken at surgery. These receptors came from a boy aged 5 to 17 with focal cortical dysplasia and intractable seizures.

This clone was seen just once. The rearrangement uses TRBV7-9 and TRBJ1-1; 9 bases fit TRBD1. Germline V gives CDR1 SEHNR, CDR2 FQNEAQ (reference sequence). The CDR3 totals 15 residues. J was trimmed by 1 base and V by 5 bases; bases with no gene match: 5. In DNA, the CDR3 is TGTGCCAGCAGCCGGAGGACAGGGGAGAACACTGAAGCTTTCTTT. Protein sequence: CASSRRTGENTEAFF. The variable domain in full, completed from reference TRBV7-9 and TRBJ1-1, reads DTGVSQNPRHKITKRGQNVTFRCDPISEHNRLYWYRQTLGQGPEFLTYFQNEAQLEKSRLLSDRFSAERPKGSFSTLEIQRTEQGDSAMYLCASSRRTGENTEAFFGQGTRLTVV.

The chain employs TRBV10-1 and TRBJ2-3, with D possibly TRBD2 on 5 matching bases. CDR3 size: 16 residues. V lost 5 bases and J 2 bases, leaving 17 bases between the germline ends. Germline CDR1 is WNHNN and CDR2 is SYGVQD (reference sequence). The CDR3 region has the DNA TGCGCCAGCAGTCCGAGGGATCTGCGGATCACAGATACGCAGTATTTT. It yields the protein CASSPRDLRITDTQYF.

The rearrangement links TRBV4-2 to TRBJ2-2; weak D call: TRBD2 (5 bases). The CDR3 spans 15 residues. CDR1 and CDR2 from the germline V gene are LGHNA and YNFKEQ. V lost 4 bases to trimming and J lost 1 base, with 10 bases between them. The chain's CDR3 is CASSRSEGNTGELFF. The CDR3 nucleotides are TGTGCCAGCAGCCGCTCAGAGGGGAACACCGGGGAGCTGTTTTTT.

The V gene is TRBV7-8, the J gene TRBJ2-7, with D possibly TRBD2 on 5 matching bases. V lost 1 base to trimming and J lost 4 bases, with 14 bases between them. The germline V gene encodes CDR1 SGHVS and CDR2 FQNEAQ. The CDR3 is 15 residues long. As DNA, the CDR3 is TGTGCCAGCAGCTTAGGGAGGATGCCAACTTACGAGCAGTACTTC. This encodes CASSLGRMPTYEQYF.

J is TRBJ1-1 and V is TRBV6-6; no definite D call. This CDR3 is 14 amino acids long. Trimming removed 0 bases from V and 7 bases from J, with 12 bases in between. Germline CDR1 and CDR2: MNHNY and SVGAGI (reference sequence). The CDR3 protein is CASSYSPWEIEAFF. The CDR3 DNA reads TGTGCCAGCAGTTACTCTCCCTGGGAGATTGAAGCTTTCTTT.

This clone was counted a single time. Being one base from a much bigger clone, this may be a read error. This chain connects TRBV15 to TRBJ2-1, with 9 bases identical to TRBD2. J was trimmed by 5 bases and V by 2 bases; bases with no gene match: 16. This CDR3 contains 19 residues. CDR1 is LNHNV and CDR2 is YYDKDF in the germline V gene (reference sequence). The CDR3 protein is CATSRRKMISGSRDNEQFF. The DNA for the CDR3 is TGTGCCACCAGCAGACGAAAGATGATTAGCGGGAGTCGGGACAATGAGCAGTTCTTC.

The chain joins TRBV11-2 to TRBJ2-6; D perhaps matches TRBD1 (5 bases). CDR3 size: 19 residues. CDR1 is SGHAT and CDR2 is FQNNGV in the germline V gene. The V end lost 5 bases, the J end lost 0 bases, and 20 bases lay between the germline ends. The CDR3 coding sequence is TGTGCCAGCAGCCGAGCTCCGGAGACAGAGTCCTCTGGGGCCAACGTCCTGACTTTC. Residues: CASSRAPETESSGANVLTF.

The chain recombines TRBV19 with TRBJ2-3; no reliable D call. Trimming took off 7 bases at V and 3 bases at J, with 17 bases between the two ends. Germline values: CDR1 LNHDA, CDR2 SQIVND (reference sequence). The CDR3 has 15 residues. CDR3: CASTSTWLRTDTQYF. The CDR3 nucleotides read TGTGCCAGTACCTCGACCTGGCTGAGGACAGATACGCAGTATTTT.

V and J are TRBV5-1 and TRBJ2-3; TRBD2 agrees at 13 bases. Germline V lookup: CDR1 SGHRS, CDR2 YFSETQ. The CDR3 is 16 amino acids. V shed 0 bases and J 4 bases; nucleotides not matched to a gene: 2. The CDR3 nucleotides read TGCGCCAGCAGCTTGGGACTAGCGGGAGGTTCAGATACGCAGTATTTT. This encodes CASSLGLAGGSDTQYF.

This clone has just one count. The chain carries TRBV24-1 and TRBJ2-1, with 7 bases identical to TRBD2. The germline V gene has CDR1 KGHDR and CDR2 SFDVKD. With 4 bases clipped from V and 8 bases from J, the junction kept 10 bases outside the gene matches. This CDR3 comprises 15 residues. CDR3 bases: TGTGCCACCAGTGACGCACTAGCGAAAGGAGATGAGCAGTTCTTC. It encodes CATSDALAKGDEQFF.

The rearrangement uses TRBV4-1 and TRBJ2-1; no firm D call. Trimming left V 3 bases short and J 8 bases short, with 14 bases between. Germline assignment: CDR1 MGHRA and CDR2 YSYEKL. The CDR3 has 14 residues. The chain's CDR3 is CASSQLDKSDEQFF. For the CDR3, the DNA is TGCGCCAGCAGCCAGTTAGACAAGTCAGATGAGCAGTTCTTC.

The gene calls are TRBV7-2 and TRBJ1-6, with D possibly matching TRBD1 (5 bases). Germline V gene data show CDR1 as SGHTA and CDR2 as FQGNSA. Deletions cut 2 bases from V and 8 bases from J, with 16 bases between. This CDR3 has 16 residues. The CDR3 nucleotides read TGTGCCAGCAGCTTATGGTGGGACCAGGGTGATTCACCCCTCCACTTT. Protein: CASSLWWDQGDSPLHF.

The chain is built from TRBV6-5 and TRBJ1-1, with 9 bases identical to TRBD1. The V segment lost 6 bases and the J segment 6 bases; nucleotides outside the gene matches: 8. This CDR3 is built from 14 residues. CDR1 is MNHEY, CDR2 SVGAGI, per germline. The CDR3, as DNA: TGTGCCAGCAGCGATGGAACAGGGGGCTCTGAAGCTTTCTTT. This encodes CASSDGTGGSEAFF.

This clone was counted once. This chain connects TRBV12-3 or TRBV12-4 to TRBJ1-1; D perhaps matches TRBD1 (5 bases). The CDR3 contains 12 residues. V was trimmed by 6 bases and J by 10 bases, leaving 15 bases between them. This chain's CDR3 is CASRLGGRRAFF. The CDR3 DNA sequence: TGTGCCAGCAGGCTGGGGGGGAGGAGAGCTTTCTTT.

The chain carries TRBV6-5 and TRBJ2-5; D unclear. The CDR3 contains 13 residues. Per germline, CDR1 MNHEY and CDR2 SVGAGI. V dropped 2 bases and J dropped 5 bases, with 9 bases sitting between them. The CDR3 is CASSYDRTETQYF. Written as DNA, the CDR3 is TGTGCCAGCAGTTACGACCGCACGGAGACCCAGTACTTC.

This sequence joins TRBV19 and TRBJ2-3, with 9 nucleotides matching TRBD1. The junction had 10 bases not matched to a gene; V was cut back by 7 bases and J by 5 bases. Germline V lookup: CDR1 LNHDA, CDR2 SQIVND (reference sequence). The CDR3 is made up of 15 amino acids. The chain's CDR3 is CASTRYRGRLDTQYF. Here the CDR3 DNA reads TGTGCCAGTACACGGTACAGGGGGCGATTAGATACGCAGTATTTT.

CDR3 sequence: CASMGEPPRNEQFF. CDR3 coding DNA: TGTGCCTCAATGGGGGAGCCCCCTCGGAATGAGCAGTTCTTC. The chain recombines TRBV6-6 with TRBJ2-1, with D tentatively TRBD1 or TRBD2 (5 bases each). Trimming removed 11 bases from V and 7 bases from J, with 21 bases in between. The V gene's germline CDR1 is MNHNY and CDR2 SVGAGI (reference sequence). This CDR3 has 14 residues.

This CDR3 is CASSLDGFTDTQYF. The CDR3 DNA is TGTGCCAGCAGCTTGGACGGTTTCACAGATACGCAGTATTTT. The J gene is TRBJ2-3, the V gene TRBV7-3; D gene unclear. CDR1 and CDR2 from the germline V gene are SGHTA and FQGTGA. This CDR3 is 14 amino acids long. The ends were cut back, 3 bases at V and 2 bases at J, with 9 bases in the middle.

This chain links TRBV19 with TRBJ2-1; D not resolved. With 3 bases removed from V and 12 bases from J, the gap between germline ends came to 12 bases. The CDR3 length is 12 residues. Germline-derived CDR1 and CDR2 are LNHDA and SQIVND (reference sequence). CDR3 DNA: TGTGCCAGTAGTATTGACGGCAGGAGGCAGTTCTTC. This gives the protein CASSIDGRRQFF.

This chain links TRBV12-5 with TRBJ1-2; D is ambiguous. This CDR3 spans 14 amino acids. CDR1 and CDR2 (germline): LGHNT, FRNRAP. V was pared by 7 bases and J by 1 base, with 13 bases between. CDR3 bases: TGTGCTAGTGACCGAATCGATGTTAACTATGGCTACACCTTC. The encoded protein is CASDRIDVNYGYTF.

This chain connects TRBV18 to TRBJ2-7; possibly TRBD1 for D (5 bases). The CDR3 consists of 12 residues. V was trimmed by 5 bases and J by 7 bases, leaving 12 bases between them. Per germline, CDR1 KGHSH and CDR2 LQKENI. Here the CDR3 DNA reads TGTGCCAGCTCAGGGGCTAAGGGAGAGCAGTACTTC. Protein product: CASSGAKGEQYF.

V gene TRBV14 combines with J gene TRBJ1-6, with a possible D match to TRBD1 (5 bases). V shed 4 bases and J shed 10 bases, with 14 bases lying between them. The CDR3 consists of 14 residues. Germline assignment: CDR1 SGHDN and CDR2 FVKESK. CDR3 in amino acids: CASSPGRPWSPLHF. The DNA for the CDR3 is TGTGCCAGCAGCCCGGGACGCCCGTGGTCACCCCTCCACTTT.

The CDR3 here is CASSWNLITDTQYF. Here the CDR3 DNA reads TGCGCCAGCAGCTGGAACCTCATCACAGATACGCAGTATTTT. The V call is TRBV5-1, the J call TRBJ2-3; D remains ambiguous. CDR3 length equals 14 residues. The germline V gene encodes CDR1 SGHRS and CDR2 YFSETQ. Trimming took 3 bases from V and 2 from J, leaving 10 bases between them.

The CDR3 protein is CASGRQADSGNTIYF. CDR3 DNA: TGTGCCAGCGGACGACAGGCCGACTCTGGAAACACCATATATTTT. This rearrangement joins TRBV6-5 to TRBJ1-3; D possibly corresponds to TRBD1 (6 bases). The germline V gene has CDR1 MNHEY and CDR2 SVGAGI. CDR3 size: 15 residues. Trimming took 8 bases from V and 0 from J, leaving 14 bases between them.

The gene calls are TRBV28 and TRBJ2-3; no clear D gene. V lost 2 bases and J 1 base, leaving 7 bases between the germline ends. The CDR3 consists of 14 residues. Germline V lookup: CDR1 MDHEN, CDR2 SYDVKM. The CDR3 region has the DNA TGTGCCAGCAGTTTAAAGCGCCGCACAGATACGCAGTATTTT. Amino acid sequence: CASSLKRRTDTQYF. Drawing the rest from reference TRBV28 and TRBJ2-3, the complete variable domain is DVKVTQSSRYLVKRTGEKVFLECVQDMDHENMFWYRQDPGLGLRLIYFSYDVKMKEKGDIPEGYSVSREKKERFSLILESASTNQTSMYLCASSLKRRTDTQYFGPGTRLTVL.

V and J are TRBV5-8 and TRBJ1-2; no clear D gene. The CDR3 extends over 16 amino acids. V lost 4 bases and J lost 6, with 22 bases in between. CDR1 is SGHTS, CDR2 YDEGEE, per germline. The CDR3: CASSDHPTLRRNGYTF. In nucleotides, the CDR3 is TGTGCCAGCAGCGATCACCCGACCCTGCGTAGGAATGGCTACACCTTC.

This clone showed up just once. The rearrangement uses TRBV24-1 and TRBJ1-1; D remains unclear. Germline loops: CDR1 KGHDR, CDR2 SFDVKD. The CDR3 has 12 residues. The V end was cut by 7 bases, the J end by 1 base, with 6 bases between. The CDR3, as DNA: TGTGCCACCAGAGGGCGGAACACTGAAGCTTTCTTT. Translated, it gives CATRGRNTEAFF.